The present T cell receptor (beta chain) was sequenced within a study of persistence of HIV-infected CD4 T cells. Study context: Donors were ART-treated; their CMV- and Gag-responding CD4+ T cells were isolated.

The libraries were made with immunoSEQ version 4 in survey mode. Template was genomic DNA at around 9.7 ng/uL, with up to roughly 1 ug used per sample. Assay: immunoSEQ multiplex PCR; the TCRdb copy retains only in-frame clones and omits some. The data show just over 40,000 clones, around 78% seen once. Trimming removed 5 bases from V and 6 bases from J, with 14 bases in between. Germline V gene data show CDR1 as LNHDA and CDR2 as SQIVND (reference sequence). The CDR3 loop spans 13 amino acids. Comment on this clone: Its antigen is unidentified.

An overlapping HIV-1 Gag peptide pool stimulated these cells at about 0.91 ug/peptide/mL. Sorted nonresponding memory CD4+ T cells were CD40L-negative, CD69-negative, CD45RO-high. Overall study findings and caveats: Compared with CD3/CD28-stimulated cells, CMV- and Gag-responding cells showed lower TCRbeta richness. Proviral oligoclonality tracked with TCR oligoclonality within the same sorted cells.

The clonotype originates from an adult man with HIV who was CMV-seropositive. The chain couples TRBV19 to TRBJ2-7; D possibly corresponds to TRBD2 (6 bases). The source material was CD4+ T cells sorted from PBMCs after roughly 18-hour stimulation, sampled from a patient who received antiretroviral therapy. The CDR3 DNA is TGTGCCAGTAGTTTCGCGCGGGAAGGCGAGCAGTACTTC. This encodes CASSFAREGEQYF. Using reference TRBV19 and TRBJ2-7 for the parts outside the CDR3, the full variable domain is DGGITQSPKYLFRKEGQNVTLSCEQNLNHDAMYWYRQDPGQGLRLIYYSQIVNDFQKGDIAEGYSVSREKKESFPLTVTSAQKNPTAFYLCASSFAREGEQYFGPGTRLTVT.